The following is a TCR beta chain sequence with its context. Its antigen remains unidentified. The PCR employed 60 Vbeta primers together with 13 Jbeta primers. The data were produced by immunoSEQ multiplex PCR, yet TCRdb's version contains in-frame clones alone and is incomplete. Its table records roughly 220,000 clones. Deletions cut 2 bases from V and 7 bases from J, with 11 bases between. From germline, CDR1 is MGHRA and CDR2 YSYEKL. The CDR3 has 13 amino acids. The data derive from a study of cytomegalovirus exposure and HLA in healthy donors. The wider study: A prior analysis found about 120 million unique TCR beta sequences from roughly 180 million T cells. Findings of the study overall: A later analysis linked a missense DCLRE1C variant to TCR beta V- and J-gene trimming.

This chain connects TRBV4-1 to TRBJ1-1; a possible D gene is TRBD1 (5 bases). The sequencing sample was made of PBMCs. The source of this sequence is a girl aged 2 to 9 in good health and CMV-seropositive. The CDR3 protein is CASSQLRDFEAFF. CDR3 sequence (DNA): TGCGCCAGCAGCCAACTACGGGACTTTGAAGCTTTCTTT.